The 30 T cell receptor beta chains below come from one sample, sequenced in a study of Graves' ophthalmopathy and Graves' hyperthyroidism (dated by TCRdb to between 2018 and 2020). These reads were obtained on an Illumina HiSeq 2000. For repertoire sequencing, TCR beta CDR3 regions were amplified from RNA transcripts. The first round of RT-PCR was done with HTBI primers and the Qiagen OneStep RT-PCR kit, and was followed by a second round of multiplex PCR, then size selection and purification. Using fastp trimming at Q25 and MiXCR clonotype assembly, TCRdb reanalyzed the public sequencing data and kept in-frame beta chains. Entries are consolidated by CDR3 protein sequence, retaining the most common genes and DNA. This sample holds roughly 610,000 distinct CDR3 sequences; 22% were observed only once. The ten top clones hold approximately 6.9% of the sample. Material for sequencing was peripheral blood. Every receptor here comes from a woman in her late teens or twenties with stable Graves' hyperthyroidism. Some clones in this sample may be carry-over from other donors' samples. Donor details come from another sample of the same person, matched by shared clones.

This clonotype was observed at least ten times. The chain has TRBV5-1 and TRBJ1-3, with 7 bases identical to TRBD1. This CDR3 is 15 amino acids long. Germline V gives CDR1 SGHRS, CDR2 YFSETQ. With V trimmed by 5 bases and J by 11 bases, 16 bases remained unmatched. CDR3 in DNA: TGCGCCAGCAGTCAGGGGGGCACAGGGATGTTCCCCATATATTTT. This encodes CASSQGGTGMFPIYF.

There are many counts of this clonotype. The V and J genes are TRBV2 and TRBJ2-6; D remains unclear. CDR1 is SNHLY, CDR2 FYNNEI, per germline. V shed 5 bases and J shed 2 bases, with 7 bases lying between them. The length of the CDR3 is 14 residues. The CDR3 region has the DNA TGTGCCAGCAGTCTGAAGGCTGGGGCCAACGTCCTGACTTTC. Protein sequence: CASSLKAGANVLTF.

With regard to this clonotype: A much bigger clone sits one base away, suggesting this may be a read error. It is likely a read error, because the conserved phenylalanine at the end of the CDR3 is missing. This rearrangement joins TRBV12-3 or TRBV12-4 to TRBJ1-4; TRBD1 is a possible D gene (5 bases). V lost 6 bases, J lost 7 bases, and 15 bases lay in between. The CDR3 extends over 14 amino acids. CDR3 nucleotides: TGTGCCAGCAGAACCACGAGGGGTTCTGAAAAACTGTTTGTT. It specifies CASRTTRGSEKLFV.

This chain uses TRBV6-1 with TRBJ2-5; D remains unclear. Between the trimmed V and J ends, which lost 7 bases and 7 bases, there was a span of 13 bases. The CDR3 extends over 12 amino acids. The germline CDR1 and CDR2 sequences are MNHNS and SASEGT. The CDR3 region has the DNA TGTGCCAGCACCGCGCCCTTGGGGACCCAGTACTTC. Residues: CASTAPLGTQYF.

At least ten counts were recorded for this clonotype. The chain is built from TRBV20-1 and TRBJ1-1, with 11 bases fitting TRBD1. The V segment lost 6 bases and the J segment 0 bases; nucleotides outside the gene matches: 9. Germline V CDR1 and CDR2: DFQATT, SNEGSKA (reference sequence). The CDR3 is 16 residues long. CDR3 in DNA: TGCAGTGCAGTGGACAGGGGGCGAACCATGAACACTGAAGCTTTCTTT. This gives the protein CSAVDRGRTMNTEAFF.

CDR3 nucleotides: TGTGCCACCAGTGATTTGGACGGTTACGAGCAGTACTTC. Translating it yields CATSDLDGYEQYF. This chain connects TRBV24-1 to TRBJ2-7, with D unclear. The CDR3 loop spans 13 amino acids. The V end was cut by 0 bases, the J end by 4 bases, with 6 bases between. Looked up from germline, CDR1 is KGHDR and CDR2 is SFDVKD.

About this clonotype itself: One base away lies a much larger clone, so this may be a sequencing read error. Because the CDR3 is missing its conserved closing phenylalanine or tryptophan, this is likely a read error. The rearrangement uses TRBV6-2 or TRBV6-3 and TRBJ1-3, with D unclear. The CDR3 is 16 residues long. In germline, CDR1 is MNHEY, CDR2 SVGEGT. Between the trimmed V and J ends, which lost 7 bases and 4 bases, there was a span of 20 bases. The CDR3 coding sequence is TGTGCCAGCACAACCGGCCCGGGCCTCGGAGGAAACACCATATATTAT. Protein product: CASTTGPGLGGNTIYY.

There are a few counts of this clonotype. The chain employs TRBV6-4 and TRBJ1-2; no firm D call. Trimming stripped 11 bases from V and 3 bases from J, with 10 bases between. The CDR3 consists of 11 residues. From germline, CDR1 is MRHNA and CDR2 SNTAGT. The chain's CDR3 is CAASSHYGYTF. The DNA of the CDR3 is TGTGCCGCCAGCAGCCACTATGGCTACACCTTC.

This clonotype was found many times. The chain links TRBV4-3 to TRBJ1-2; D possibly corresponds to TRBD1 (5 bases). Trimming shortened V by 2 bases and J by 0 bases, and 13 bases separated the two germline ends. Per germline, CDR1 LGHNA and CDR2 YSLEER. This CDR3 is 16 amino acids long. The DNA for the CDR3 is TGCGCCAGCAGCCAACCCGGGACCTCCCCTAACTATGGCTACACCTTC. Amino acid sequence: CASSQPGTSPNYGYTF.

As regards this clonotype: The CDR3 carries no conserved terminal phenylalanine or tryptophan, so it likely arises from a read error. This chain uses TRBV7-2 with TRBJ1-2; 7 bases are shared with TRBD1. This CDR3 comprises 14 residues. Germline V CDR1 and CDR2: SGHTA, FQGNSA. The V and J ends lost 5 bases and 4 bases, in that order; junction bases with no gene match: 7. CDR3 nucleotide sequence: TGTGCCAGCAGCCCTAGCGGGGACAGCTATGGCTACACCTGC. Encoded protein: CASSPSGDSYGYTC.

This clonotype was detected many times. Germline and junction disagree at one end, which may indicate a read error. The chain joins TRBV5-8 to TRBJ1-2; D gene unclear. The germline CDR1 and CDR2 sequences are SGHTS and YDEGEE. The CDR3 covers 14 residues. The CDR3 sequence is CASRLGGPDYGYTF. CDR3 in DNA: TGTGCCAGCAGGTTGGGAGGGCCCGATTATGGCTACACCTTC.

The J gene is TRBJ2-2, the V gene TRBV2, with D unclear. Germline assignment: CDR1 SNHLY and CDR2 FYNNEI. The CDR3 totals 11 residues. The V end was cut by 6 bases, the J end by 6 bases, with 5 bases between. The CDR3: CASRAPGELFF. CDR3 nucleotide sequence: TGTGCCAGCAGAGCCCCCGGGGAGCTGTTTTTT. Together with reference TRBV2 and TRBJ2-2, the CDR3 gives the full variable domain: EPEVTQTPSHQVTQMGQEVILRCVPISNHLYFYWYRQILGQKVEFLVSFYNNEISEKSEIFDDQFSVERPDGSNFTLKIRSTKLEDSAMYFCASRAPGELFFGEGSRLTVL.

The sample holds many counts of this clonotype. The CDR3, as DNA: TGTGCCAGCAGCTTAGGCCGAAGTGGGCTCGCCTCCTACGAGCAGTACTTC. This translates into CASSLGRSGLASYEQYF. The chain uses TRBV7-9 and TRBJ2-7; D gene unclear. The CDR3 consists of 17 residues. The germline V gene has CDR1 SEHNR and CDR2 FQNEAQ (reference sequence). Trimming took 1 base from V and 0 from J, leaving 16 bases between them.

CDR3 amino acids: CASTEGTGSGYTF. The CDR3 coding sequence is TGTGCCAGCACCGAGGGGACAGGGAGCGGCTACACCTTC. V is TRBV2 and J is TRBJ1-2; 9 bases are shared with TRBD1. With V trimmed by 7 bases and J by 8 bases, 8 bases remained unmatched. The CDR3 is 13 amino acids. Germline V CDR1 and CDR2: SNHLY, FYNNEI.

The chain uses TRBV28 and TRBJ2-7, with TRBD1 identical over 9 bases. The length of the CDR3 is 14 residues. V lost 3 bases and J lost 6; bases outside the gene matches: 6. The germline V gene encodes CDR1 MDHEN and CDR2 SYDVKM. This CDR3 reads CASSFSGTGREQYF. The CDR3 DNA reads TGTGCCAGCAGTTTTAGTGGGACAGGGCGCGAGCAGTACTTC.

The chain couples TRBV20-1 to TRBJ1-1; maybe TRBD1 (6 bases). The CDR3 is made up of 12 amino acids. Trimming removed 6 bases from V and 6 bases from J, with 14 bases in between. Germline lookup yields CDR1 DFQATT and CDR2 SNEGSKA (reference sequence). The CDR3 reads CSASLGGSEAFF. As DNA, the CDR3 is TGCAGTGCCAGCTTAGGGGGATCTGAAGCTTTCTTT.

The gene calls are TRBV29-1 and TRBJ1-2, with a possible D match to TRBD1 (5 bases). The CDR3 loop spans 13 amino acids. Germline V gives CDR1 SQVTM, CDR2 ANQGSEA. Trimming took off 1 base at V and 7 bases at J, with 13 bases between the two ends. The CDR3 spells CSVEGAVRGGYTF. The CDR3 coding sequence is TGCAGCGTTGAAGGGGCAGTTAGGGGTGGCTACACCTTC.

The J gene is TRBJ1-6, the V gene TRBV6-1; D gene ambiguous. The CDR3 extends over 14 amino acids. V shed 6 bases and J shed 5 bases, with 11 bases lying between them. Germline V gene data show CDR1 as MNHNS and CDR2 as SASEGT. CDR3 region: CASRGGPNNSPLHF. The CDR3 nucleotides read TGTGCCAGCAGAGGCGGACCAAATAATTCACCCCTCCACTTT.

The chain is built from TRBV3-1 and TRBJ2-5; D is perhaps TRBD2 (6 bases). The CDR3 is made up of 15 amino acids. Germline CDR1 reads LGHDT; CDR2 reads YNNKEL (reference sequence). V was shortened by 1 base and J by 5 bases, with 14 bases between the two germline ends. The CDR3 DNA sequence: TGTGCCAGCAGCCAAGTTCTGGGGAGGCAGGAGACCCAGTACTTC. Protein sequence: CASSQVLGRQETQYF.

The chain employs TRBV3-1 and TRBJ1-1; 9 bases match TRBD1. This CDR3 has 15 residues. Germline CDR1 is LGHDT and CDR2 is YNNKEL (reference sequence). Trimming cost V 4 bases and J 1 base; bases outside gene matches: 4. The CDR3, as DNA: TGTGCCAGCAGCCCCGGGACAGGGTGGAACACTGAAGCTTTCTTT. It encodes CASSPGTGWNTEAFF.

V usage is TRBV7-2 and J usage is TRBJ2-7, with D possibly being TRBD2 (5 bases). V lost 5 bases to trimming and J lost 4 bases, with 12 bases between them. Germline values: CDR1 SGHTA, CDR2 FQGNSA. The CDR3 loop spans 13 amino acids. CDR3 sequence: CASSQWAGYEQYF. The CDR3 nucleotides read TGTGCCAGCAGCCAATGGGCGGGTTACGAGCAGTACTTC.

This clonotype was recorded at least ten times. CDR3 DNA: TGTGCCAGCAGTTACTCGGGGCAGGGGGCAAGAGGCTACACCTTC. Its protein product is CASSYSGQGARGYTF. V gene TRBV6-5 combines with J gene TRBJ1-2, with 8 positions matching TRBD1. This CDR3 contains 15 residues. V trimming: 0 bases; J trimming: 8 bases; junction bases outside the gene matches: 8. From germline, CDR1 is MNHEY and CDR2 SVGAGI.

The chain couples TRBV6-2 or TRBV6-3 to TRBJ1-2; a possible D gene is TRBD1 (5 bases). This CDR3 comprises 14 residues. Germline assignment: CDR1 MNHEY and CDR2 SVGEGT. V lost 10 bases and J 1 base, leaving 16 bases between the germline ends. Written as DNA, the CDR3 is TGTGCCACTAAACAGGTCCAATTTAACTATGGCTACACCTTC. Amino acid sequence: CATKQVQFNYGYTF.

The CDR3 DNA follows: TGTGCCAGCAGTGGGTTCCAGGGGGAGACCCAGTACTTC. Translating it yields CASSGFQGETQYF. The genes are TRBV6-1 and TRBJ2-5, with D perhaps TRBD1 (6 bases). Between the trimmed V and J ends, which lost 4 bases and 5 bases, there was a span of 11 bases. Germline CDR1 and CDR2: MNHNS and SASEGT. The CDR3 spans 13 residues.

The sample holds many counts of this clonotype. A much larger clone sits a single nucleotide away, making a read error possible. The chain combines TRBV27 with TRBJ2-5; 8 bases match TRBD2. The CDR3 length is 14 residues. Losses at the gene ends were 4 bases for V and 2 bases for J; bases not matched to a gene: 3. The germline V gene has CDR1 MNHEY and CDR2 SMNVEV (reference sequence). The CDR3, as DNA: TGTGCCAGCAGTTATACTAGCGGACAAGAGACCCAGTACTTC. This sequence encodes CASSYTSGQETQYF.

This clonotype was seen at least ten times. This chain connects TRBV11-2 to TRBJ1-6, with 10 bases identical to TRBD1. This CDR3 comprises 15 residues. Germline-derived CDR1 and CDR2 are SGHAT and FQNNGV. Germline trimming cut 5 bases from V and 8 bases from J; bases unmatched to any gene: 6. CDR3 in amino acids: CASSTGTGVYSPLHF. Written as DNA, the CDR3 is TGTGCCAGCAGCACCGGGACAGGGGTTTATTCACCCCTCCACTTT.

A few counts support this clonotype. Here the CDR3 reads CASSWMGQPKTYEQYF. In DNA, the CDR3 is TGTGCCAGCAGTTGGATGGGACAGCCTAAAACCTACGAGCAGTACTTC. V and J are TRBV12-3 or TRBV12-4 and TRBJ2-7, with TRBD1 matching 7 bases. The V gene end was trimmed by 4 bases and the J gene end by 2 bases; junction bases not matched to a gene: 11. This CDR3 is 16 amino acids long.

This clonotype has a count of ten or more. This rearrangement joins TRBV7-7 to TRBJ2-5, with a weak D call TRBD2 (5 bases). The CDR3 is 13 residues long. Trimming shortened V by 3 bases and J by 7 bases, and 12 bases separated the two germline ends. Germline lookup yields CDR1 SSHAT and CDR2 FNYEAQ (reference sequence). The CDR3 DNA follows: TGTGCCAGCAGCTTGGGTCAGGCGGGGACCCAGTACTTC. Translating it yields CASSLGQAGTQYF.

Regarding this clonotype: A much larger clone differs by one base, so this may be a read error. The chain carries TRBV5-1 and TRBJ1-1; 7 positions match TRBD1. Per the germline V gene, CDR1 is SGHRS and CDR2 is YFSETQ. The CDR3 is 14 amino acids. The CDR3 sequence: CASSLYRGGTEVFF. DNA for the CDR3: TGCGCCAGCAGCTTGTACAGGGGAGGCACTGAAGTTTTCTTT.

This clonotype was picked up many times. DNA for the CDR3: TGTGCCAGCAGTTTATTGGCCAGGGGGAGATACGAGCAGTACTTC. Translating it yields CASSLLARGRYEQYF. The chain combines TRBV28 with TRBJ2-7; TRBD1 aligns across 7 bases. CDR1 is MDHEN, CDR2 SYDVKM, per germline. Trimming cost V 1 base and J 4 bases; bases outside gene matches: 7. The CDR3 contains 15 residues. Drawing the rest from reference TRBV28 and TRBJ2-7, the complete variable domain is DVKVTQSSRYLVKRTGEKVFLECVQDMDHENMFWYRQDPGLGLRLIYFSYDVKMKEKGDIPEGYSVSREKKERFSLILESASTNQTSMYLCASSLLARGRYEQYFGPGTRLTVT.